Listed below are T cell receptor beta chains from one sample, sequenced in a study of T cells after yellow fever vaccination. TCRdb re-derived calls from the 5' RACE reads in MiXCR, one entry per CDR3 protein. The sample holds 450,000 to 650,000 distinct CDR3 sequences, 21% seen once. The material was PBMCs, obtained less than 25 days after the first yellow fever vaccination. These receptors were obtained from a man aged 18 to 35 who received the YFV17D yellow fever vaccine. The CDR3 runs from the conserved cysteine through the conserved F or W. A D gene is named only where the DNA matches it firmly. Clone size is stated in some rows and not others, as once, few, many or a class when expanded.

clone size: few; D gene: -; CDR3 length: 15; V gene: TRBV5-1; J gene: TRBJ2-1; CDR3 DNA: TGCGCCAGCAGCTTGGCCGAACTCTCCTACAATGAGCAGTTCTTC; CDR3 protein: CASSLAELSYNEQFF
clone size: few; D gene: -; CDR3 length: 15; V gene: TRBV20-1; J gene: TRBJ1-3; CDR3 DNA: TGCAGTGCTAGAGATCCGAAGGACGGAGGAAACACCATATATTTT; CDR3 protein: CSARDPKDGGNTIYF
clone size: few; D gene: TRBD1; CDR3 length: 16; V gene: TRBV18; J gene: TRBJ1-3; CDR3 DNA: TGTGCCAGCTCCCCGACCCGGGACAGCGTTGGAAACACCATATATTTT; CDR3 protein: CASSPTRDSVGNTIYF
clone size: -; D gene: -; CDR3 length: 15; V gene: TRBV18; J gene: TRBJ1-2; CDR3 DNA: TGTGCCAGCTCACCCACCGGACAGACCAACTATGGCTACACCTTC; CDR3 protein: CASSPTGQTNYGYTF
clone size: few; D gene: TRBD2; CDR3 length: 15; V gene: TRBV7-6; J gene: TRBJ2-7; CDR3 DNA: TGTGCCAGCAGCTCGGCTAGCGGGGGTCTATACGAGCAGTACTTC; CDR3 protein: CASSSASGGLYEQYF
clone size: -; D gene: -; CDR3 length: 14; V gene: TRBV5-6; J gene: TRBJ1-1; CDR3 DNA: TGTGCCAGCAGCTTGGAAGTATCAAACACTGAAGCTTTCTTT; CDR3 protein: CASSLEVSNTEAFF
clone size: -; D gene: -; CDR3 length: 14; V gene: TRBV20-1; J gene: TRBJ2-1; CDR3 DNA: TGCAGTGCTCTGAGCGGGTTGGGCTACAATGAGCAGTTCTTC; CDR3 protein: CSALSGLGYNEQFF
clone size: -; D gene: -; CDR3 length: 15; V gene: TRBV18; J gene: TRBJ2-1; CDR3 DNA: TGTGCCAGCTCACATTCGGGCCTATCCTACAATGAGCAGTTCTTC; CDR3 protein: CASSHSGLSYNEQFF
clone size: many; D gene: -; CDR3 length: 13; V gene: TRBV12-3/TRBV12-4; J gene: TRBJ1-1; CDR3 DNA: TGTGCCAGCAGTTTTGGGGGGAACACTGAAGCTTTCTTT; CDR3 protein: CASSFGGNTEAFF
clone size: -; D gene: TRBD1; CDR3 length: 14; V gene: TRBV6-1; J gene: TRBJ2-3; CDR3 DNA: TGTGCCAGCGGCTCGGGACAGGGATCAGATACGCAGTATTTT; CDR3 protein: CASGSGQGSDTQYF
clone size: -; D gene: -; CDR3 length: 15; V gene: TRBV6-2/TRBV6-3; J gene: TRBJ2-5; CDR3 DNA: TGTGCCAGCACTCCCCTTCAGGAAAGCAAAGAGACCCAGTACTTC; CDR3 protein: CASTPLQESKETQYF
clone size: -; D gene: TRBD1; CDR3 length: 18; V gene: TRBV5-4; J gene: TRBJ2-1; CDR3 DNA: TGTGCCACCAGAGACAGGGGATCCTCCGGGGGCTCCTACAATGAGCAGTTCTTC; CDR3 protein: CATRDRGSSGGSYNEQFF
clone size: few; D gene: -; CDR3 length: 13; V gene: TRBV6-2/TRBV6-3; J gene: TRBJ2-3; CDR3 DNA: TGTGCCAGCGAAGACTCAAACACAGATACGCAGTATTTT; CDR3 protein: CASEDSNTDTQYF
clone size: -; D gene: -; CDR3 length: 15; V gene: TRBV5-1; J gene: TRBJ2-3; CDR3 DNA: TGCGCCAGCAGCCTCGGGGCAGGGTTGAAAGATACGCAGTATTTT; CDR3 protein: CASSLGAGLKDTQYF
clone size: -; D gene: TRBD1; CDR3 length: 17; V gene: TRBV4-2; J gene: TRBJ2-2; CDR3 DNA: TGTGCCAGCAGACCAATAACAGGGGGAGGTTTCACCGGGGAGCTGTTTTTT; CDR3 protein: CASRPITGGGFTGELFF
clone size: -; D gene: -; CDR3 length: 15; V gene: TRBV5-4; J gene: TRBJ1-2; CDR3 DNA: TGTGCCAGCAGCTTTTGGACACTCGCTAACTATGGCTACACCTTC; CDR3 protein: CASSFWTLANYGYTF
clone size: -; D gene: -; CDR3 length: 15; V gene: TRBV9; J gene: TRBJ2-2; CDR3 DNA: TGTGCCAGCAGCCCCGAGAGAGGTTACACCGGGGAGCTGTTTTTT; CDR3 protein: CASSPERGYTGELFF
clone size: -; D gene: TRBD1; CDR3 length: 16; V gene: TRBV9; J gene: TRBJ1-2; CDR3 DNA: TGTGCCAGCAGCGTCGGGACAGGGAAAACTAACTATGGCTACACCTTC; CDR3 protein: CASSVGTGKTNYGYTF
clone size: few; D gene: -; CDR3 length: 12; V gene: TRBV6-2/TRBV6-3; J gene: TRBJ2-1; CDR3 DNA: TGTGCCAGCGCCTCGTCCTACAATGAGCAGTTCTTC; CDR3 protein: CASASSYNEQFF
clone size: few; D gene: TRBD1; CDR3 length: 18; V gene: TRBV4-2; J gene: TRBJ1-3; CDR3 DNA: TGTGCCAGCAGCCAAGACGGACAGGGAGCCCTCGCGGGAAACACCATATATTTT; CDR3 protein: CASSQDGQGALAGNTIYF
clone size: -; D gene: -; CDR3 length: 15; V gene: TRBV7-9; J gene: TRBJ2-2; CDR3 DNA: TGTGCCAGCAGCTTGACTCCGAGGGGGACCGGGGAGCTGTTTTTT; CDR3 protein: CASSLTPRGTGELFF
clone size: few; D gene: -; CDR3 length: 13; V gene: TRBV29-1; J gene: TRBJ2-1; CDR3 DNA: TGCAGCGAGAGACAGGTCTCCTACAATGAGCAGTTCTTC; CDR3 protein: CSERQVSYNEQFF